This entry describes one T cell receptor (beta chain). Its target is not known. Clones were read by immunoSEQ multiplex PCR, and TCRdb kept only the in-frame ones, dropping some. This sample has some 130,000 clones, with roughly nine tenths found just once. The data derive from a study of T cell responses to AZD1222 COVID-19 vaccine. Germline lookup yields CDR1 SEHNR and CDR2 FQNEAQ (reference sequence). The CDR3 totals 17 residues. Trimming shortened V by 5 bases and J by 4 bases, and 21 bases separated the two germline ends. Findings of the study overall: Rises in breadth and depth of Spike-specific TCRs came after two AZD1222 doses. White British ancestry dominated among donors, who included more females, and clonal diversity was possibly underestimated.

The receptor's source is an adult in good health. The chain joins TRBV7-9 to TRBJ2-1, with D hard to call. Sample: peripheral blood, taken on day 0 of AZD1222 vaccination. The CDR3 sequence is CASSPLAGEIKYNEQFF. Here the CDR3 DNA reads TGTGCCAGCAGCCCCCTGGCAGGAGAGATTAAATACAATGAGCAGTTCTTC. The full variable domain, with the rest looked up from reference TRBV7-9 and TRBJ2-1, is DTGVSQNPRHKITKRGQNVTFRCDPISEHNRLYWYRQTLGQGPEFLTYFQNEAQLEKSRLLSDRFSAERPKGSFSTLEIQRTEQGDSAMYLCASSPLAGEIKYNEQFFGPGTRLTVL.